The 25 T cell receptor beta chains in this list originate from one sample, sequenced in a study of cytomegalovirus exposure and HLA in healthy donors (TCRdb year 2017). Library generation was performed with the immunoSEQ multiplex PCR assay. The clones in this table, taken by TCRdb from immuneACCESS, are in-frame only. Not every clone is retained; where verified, under half of the shortfall comes from an unresolved V gene, and the cause of the rest is unknown. The sample table shows roughly 130,000 clones, and just under 90% are seen once. The leading ten clones occupy 5.5% to 7% of the sample. The sequencing input was PBMCs. The receptors stem from a woman aged 30 to 39 in good health and CMV-seropositive.

The chain carries TRBV2 and TRBJ2-5; D remains ambiguous. Trimming removed 6 bases at V and 1 base at J, with 9 bases between. The CDR3 is 13 amino acids. CDR1 SNHLY and CDR2 FYNNEI come from the germline V gene. CDR3 sequence: CASSGTAQETQYF. The CDR3 nucleotides read TGTGCCAGCAGCGGAACAGCCCAAGAGACCCAGTACTTC.

The chain links TRBV28 to TRBJ1-2; 9 nucleotides line up with TRBD1. The V and J ends lost 5 bases and 0 bases, in that order; junction bases with no gene match: 7. The CDR3 loop spans 16 amino acids. The germline V gene has CDR1 MDHEN and CDR2 SYDVKM. CDR3 sequence (DNA): TGTGCCAGCAGTACAGGGACAGGGATTCCTAACTATGGCTACACCTTC. Its translation: CASSTGTGIPNYGYTF.

The genes are TRBV10-2 and TRBJ1-2; D might be TRBD1 (5 bases). Trimming left V 4 bases short and J 1 base short, with 13 bases between. The germline V gene has CDR1 WSHSY and CDR2 SAAADI. The CDR3 is 15 amino acids. The chain's CDR3 is CASSGNPGGNYGYTF. DNA for the CDR3: TGCGCCAGCAGTGGGAACCCCGGGGGTAACTATGGCTACACCTTC.

The V gene is TRBV25-1, the J gene TRBJ2-3; possible D gene TRBD1, 6 bases. The CDR3 length is 13 residues. The germline CDR1 and CDR2 sequences are MGHDK and SYGVNS. V was cut by 0 bases and J by 11 bases, with 12 bases left in between. DNA for the CDR3: TGTGCCAGCAGTGAATATGGGGGCGGGCGGCAGTATTTT. Protein product: CASSEYGGGRQYF.

The chain couples TRBV9 to TRBJ1-3, with D perhaps matching TRBD1 (5 bases). Germline-derived CDR1 and CDR2 are SGDLS and YYNGEE. The length of the CDR3 is 15 residues. Trimming shortened V by 3 bases and J by 2 bases, and 12 bases separated the two germline ends. In DNA, the CDR3 is TGTGCCAGCAGCGCCGGGGGTGAGGCTGGAAACACCATATATTTT. This gives the protein CASSAGGEAGNTIYF.

This clone has just a few counts. An end of the junction does not agree with germline; a read error may underlie this. The V gene is TRBV7-7, the J gene TRBJ2-1, with TRBD2 matching over 8 bases. Germline V gene data show CDR1 as SSHAT and CDR2 as FNYEAQ (reference sequence). The CDR3 is made up of 13 amino acids. DNA for the CDR3: TGTGCTAGCAGCTTACGGGGGGGCAATGAGCAGTTCTTC. Protein sequence: CASSLRGGNEQFF. Variable domain in full (rest from reference TRBV7-7 and TRBJ2-1): GAGVSQSPRYKVTKRGQDVTLRCDPISSHATLYWYQQALGQGPEFLTYFNYEAQPDKSGLPSDRFSAERPEGSISTLTIQRTEQRDSAMYRCASSLRGGNEQFFGPGTRLTVL.

The chain uses TRBV15 and TRBJ2-5; D possibly corresponds to TRBD2 (5 bases). The germline gives CDR1 LNHNV, CDR2 YYDKDF (reference sequence). The CDR3 totals 15 residues. V lost 0 bases and J 5 bases, leaving 13 bases between the germline ends. This CDR3 is CATSRDLAGAETQYF. The CDR3, as DNA: TGTGCCACCAGCAGAGATCTTGCGGGTGCGGAGACCCAGTACTTC.

V is TRBV11-2 and J is TRBJ2-7; D is uncertain. Deletions cut 6 bases from V and 4 bases from J, with 16 bases between. This CDR3 has 14 residues. Germline values: CDR1 SGHAT, CDR2 FQNNGV. Here the CDR3 reads CASRSTLVAYEQYF. CDR3 DNA sequence: TGTGCCAGCAGATCCACCCTGGTAGCTTACGAGCAGTACTTC.

The chain has TRBV18 and TRBJ1-4; no definite D call. CDR3 size: 17 residues. Germline loops: CDR1 KGHSH, CDR2 LQKENI. With 1 base removed from V and 3 bases from J, the gap between germline ends came to 15 bases. As DNA, the CDR3 is TGTGCCAGCTCACCACGACCTATCCCCGAGGCTAATGAAAAACTGTTTTTT. Protein sequence: CASSPRPIPEANEKLFF.

V is TRBV28 and J is TRBJ1-3, with TRBD1 matching 7 bases. The trim removed 7 bases at V and 4 bases at J, leaving 4 bases unmatched. CDR1 MDHEN and CDR2 SYDVKM come from the germline V gene. CDR3 length equals 13 residues. Here the CDR3 reads CASTGGWGNTIYF. In DNA form, the CDR3 reads TGTGCCAGCACAGGGGGTTGGGGAAACACCATATATTTT.

The chain has TRBV4-2 and TRBJ2-1; 10 bases fit TRBD2. The V and J ends lost 5 bases and 3 bases, in that order; junction bases with no gene match: 7. Germline assignment: CDR1 LGHNA and CDR2 YNFKEQ. The CDR3 has 16 residues. Here the CDR3 DNA reads TGTGCCAGCAGCTCCGTTAGCGGGGGGAACTACAATGAGCAGTTCTTC. Amino acid sequence: CASSSVSGGNYNEQFF.

The V and J genes are TRBV7-8 and TRBJ2-5, with D unresolved. V was cut by 5 bases and J by 5 bases, with 6 bases left in between. The CDR3 is 11 residues long. Germline V gives CDR1 SGHVS, CDR2 FQNEAQ. This CDR3 reads CASSLWETQYF. In DNA, the CDR3 is TGTGCCAGCAGCCTATGGGAGACCCAGTACTTC. The full variable domain, in which reference TRBV7-8 and TRBJ2-5 provide the parts outside the CDR3, is GAGVSQSPRYKVAKRGQDVALRCDPISGHVSLFWYQQALGQGPEFLTYFQNEAQLDKSGLPSDRFFAERPEGSVSTLKIQRTQQEDSAVYLCASSLWETQYFGPGTRLLVL.

The chain carries TRBV7-6 and TRBJ2-7, with 9 positions matching TRBD1. This CDR3 region has 14 residues. The germline V gene encodes CDR1 SGHVS and CDR2 FNYEAQ. V shed 5 bases, J shed 2 bases, and the junction held 4 bases outside the gene matches. The DNA for the CDR3 is TGTGCCAGCAGCCGGGACAGGGCCGCCTACGAGCAGTACTTC. This gives the protein CASSRDRAAYEQYF.

V and J are TRBV15 and TRBJ2-5; maybe TRBD2 (6 bases). Germline loops: CDR1 LNHNV, CDR2 YYDKDF (reference sequence). V lost 0 bases and J 9 bases, leaving 11 bases between the germline ends. The CDR3 length is 13 residues. The CDR3 region has the DNA TGTGCCACCAGCAGAGATAATCAGCGGGCCCAGTACTTC. Protein sequence: CATSRDNQRAQYF.

The rearrangement joins TRBV5-5 to TRBJ2-7; tentatively, D is TRBD1 (6 bases). The V gene's germline CDR1 is SGHKS and CDR2 YYEKEE (reference sequence). The CDR3 contains 13 residues. The ends were cut back, 4 bases at V and 2 bases at J, with 10 bases in the middle. The CDR3 nucleotides read TGTGCCAGCAGCCCACAGGGCCCCTACGAGCAGTACTTC. It specifies CASSPQGPYEQYF.

V and J are TRBV25-1 and TRBJ2-1, with 9 bases lining up with TRBD2. The CDR3 has 16 residues. Trimming cost V 5 bases and J 2 bases; bases outside gene matches: 7. Germline CDR1 is MGHDK and CDR2 is SYGVNS. CDR3 sequence (DNA): TGTGCCAGCAGTTCCTTAGCGGGAGCCGCCTACAATGAGCAGTTCTTC. Translation: CASSSLAGAAYNEQFF.

The chain carries TRBV27 and TRBJ1-2, with 7 bases fitting TRBD1. The CDR3 is made up of 12 amino acids. Germline lookup yields CDR1 MNHEY and CDR2 SMNVEV (reference sequence). Trimming removed 5 bases from V and 5 bases from J; junction bases left unmatched: 2. CDR3 in amino acids: CASSPQGYGYTF. The CDR3 DNA reads TGTGCCAGCAGTCCACAGGGGTATGGCTACACCTTC.

V is TRBV5-4 and J is TRBJ2-2, with TRBD2 matching 11 bases. Germline-derived CDR1 and CDR2 are SGHNT and YYREEE (reference sequence). The CDR3 has 16 residues. V was pared by 4 bases and J by 0 bases, with 2 bases of the junction left unmatched. The CDR3 coding sequence is TGTGCCAGCAGCCGGGGACTAGCGGCGAACACCGGGGAGCTGTTTTTT. Amino acid sequence: CASSRGLAANTGELFF.

This sequence joins TRBV13 and TRBJ2-2; 7 bases map to TRBD1. Trimming removed 5 bases from V and 6 bases from J; junction bases left unmatched: 12. The germline gives CDR1 PRHDT, CDR2 FYEKMQ (reference sequence). The CDR3 runs to 16 residues. CDR3 protein: CASSTRQGMISGELFF. CDR3 in DNA: TGTGCCAGCAGCACACGACAGGGTATGATCTCCGGGGAGCTGTTTTTT.

The V call is TRBV27, the J call TRBJ1-1; 7 bases fit TRBD1. CDR3 length equals 15 residues. Losses at the gene ends were 8 bases for V and 6 bases for J; bases not matched to a gene: 15. Germline values: CDR1 MNHEY, CDR2 SMNVEV (reference sequence). Written as DNA, the CDR3 is TGTGCCAGCCGCCGACACCAAATTCAGGGGGCTGAAGCTTTCTTT. It encodes CASRRHQIQGAEAFF.

This chain links TRBV18 with TRBJ2-5; 16 bases match TRBD2. Germline CDR1 reads KGHSH; CDR2 reads LQKENI. J was trimmed by 2 bases and V by 0 bases; bases with no gene match: 0. This CDR3 has 17 residues. CDR3 coding DNA: TGTGCCAGCTCACCACCGGGACTAGCGGGGGGGCAAGAGACCCAGTACTTC. Translating gives CASSPPGLAGGQETQYF.

The CDR3 DNA is TGCGCCAGCAGCTTAGCAACAGGGGCTAGCACAGATACGCAGTATTTT. This gives the protein CASSLATGASTDTQYF. This rearrangement joins TRBV5-1 to TRBJ2-3, with TRBD1 identical over 7 bases. This CDR3 spans 16 amino acids. CDR1 is SGHRS, CDR2 YFSETQ, per germline. Trimming at V came to 2 bases and at J to 0 bases, leaving 6 bases not matched to a gene.

This rearrangement joins TRBV15 to TRBJ1-5; 10 nucleotides match TRBD1. This CDR3 region has 14 residues. The junction had 2 bases not matched to a gene; V was cut back by 3 bases and J by 6 bases. Germline V gene data show CDR1 as LNHNV and CDR2 as YYDKDF (reference sequence). CDR3 sequence: CATSRTGGGQPQHF. The CDR3, as DNA: TGTGCCACCAGCAGGACAGGGGGCGGTCAGCCCCAGCATTTT.

V usage is TRBV28 and J usage is TRBJ1-5; D not certain. Trimming shortened V by 0 bases and J by 7 bases, and 10 bases separated the two germline ends. This CDR3 is built from 14 residues. Germline lookup yields CDR1 MDHEN and CDR2 SYDVKM. The CDR3 loop reads CASSLWRGRQPQHF. DNA for the CDR3: TGTGCCAGCAGTTTATGGCGGGGAAGGCAGCCCCAGCATTTT.

V is TRBV7-9 and J is TRBJ2-7, with 10 bases fitting TRBD1. The J segment lost 4 bases and the V segment lost 5 bases, leaving 8 bases of the junction unmatched. The CDR3 sequence is 15 residues long. The V gene's germline CDR1 is SEHNR and CDR2 FQNEAQ (reference sequence). The CDR3 nucleotides are TGTGCCAGCAGCCCGTGGACAGGGGGACTTTACGAGCAGTACTTC. This sequence encodes CASSPWTGGLYEQYF. The whole variable domain, filled in from reference TRBV7-9 and TRBJ2-7, reads DTGVSQNPRHKITKRGQNVTFRCDPISEHNRLYWYRQTLGQGPEFLTYFQNEAQLEKSRLLSDRFSAERPKGSFSTLEIQRTEQGDSAMYLCASSPWTGGLYEQYFGPGTRLTVT.